This TCR beta chain was recorded in a study of shared clonotypes between healthy human individuals. Data came from immunoSEQ multiplex PCR; TCRdb stores just in-frame clones and leaves some out. The sample has approximately 1.5 million clones, 95% to 99% seen once. The receptor was derived from a man aged 25-40 years in good health. Sequencing used naive CD4+ T cells sorted from blood. Regarding subset: CD45RA+ positively selected.

The CDR3, as DNA: TGTGCCAGCAGCTTGTGGGGACAGGCTAACACCGGGGAGCTGTTTTTT. Encoded protein: CASSLWGQANTGELFF. The chain has TRBV5-8 and TRBJ2-2; 8 bases are a match to TRBD1. CDR1 is SGHTS, CDR2 YDEGEE, per germline. Trimming cost V 1 base and J 2 bases; bases outside gene matches: 4. This CDR3 spans 16 amino acids.